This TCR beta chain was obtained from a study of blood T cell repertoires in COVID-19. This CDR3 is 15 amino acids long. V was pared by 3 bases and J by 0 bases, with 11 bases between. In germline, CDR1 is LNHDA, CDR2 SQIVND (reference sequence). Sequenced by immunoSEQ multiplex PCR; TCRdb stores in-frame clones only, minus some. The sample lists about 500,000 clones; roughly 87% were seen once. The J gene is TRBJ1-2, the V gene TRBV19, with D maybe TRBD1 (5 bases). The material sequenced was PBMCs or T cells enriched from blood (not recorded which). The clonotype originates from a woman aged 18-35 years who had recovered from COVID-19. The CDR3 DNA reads TGTGCCAGTAGTATGAACAGGCCCGCTAACTATGGCTACACCTTC. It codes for CASSMNRPANYGYTF.